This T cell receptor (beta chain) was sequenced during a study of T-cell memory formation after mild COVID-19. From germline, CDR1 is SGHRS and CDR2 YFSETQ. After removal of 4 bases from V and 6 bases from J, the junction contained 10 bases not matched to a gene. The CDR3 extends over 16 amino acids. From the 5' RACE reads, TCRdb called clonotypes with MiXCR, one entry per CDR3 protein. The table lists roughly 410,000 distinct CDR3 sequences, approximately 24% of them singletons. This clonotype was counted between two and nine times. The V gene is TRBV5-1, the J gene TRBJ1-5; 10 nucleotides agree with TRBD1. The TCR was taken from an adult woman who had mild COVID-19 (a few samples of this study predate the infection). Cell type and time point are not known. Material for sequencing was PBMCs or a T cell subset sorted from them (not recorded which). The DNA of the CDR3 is TGCGCCAGCAGCCCTTTGGGACAGGGGAGTACTCAGCCCCAGCATTTT. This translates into CASSPLGQGSTQPQHF.